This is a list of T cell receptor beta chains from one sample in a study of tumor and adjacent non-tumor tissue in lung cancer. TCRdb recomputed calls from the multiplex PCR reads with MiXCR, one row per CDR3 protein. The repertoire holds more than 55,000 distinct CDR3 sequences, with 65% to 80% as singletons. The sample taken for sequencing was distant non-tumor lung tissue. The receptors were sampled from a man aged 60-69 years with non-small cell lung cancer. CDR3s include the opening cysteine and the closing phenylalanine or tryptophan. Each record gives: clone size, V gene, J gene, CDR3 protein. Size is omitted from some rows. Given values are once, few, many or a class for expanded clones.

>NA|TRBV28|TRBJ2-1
CAPQGTTNYSEQFF
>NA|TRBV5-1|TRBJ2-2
CAGSLQGASNTGELFF
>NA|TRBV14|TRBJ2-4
CVSSEDRIAGVGNIQHF
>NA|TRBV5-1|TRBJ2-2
CASSLAPRGPRTGELFF
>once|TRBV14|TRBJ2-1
CASSQDLGSGRASGQFF
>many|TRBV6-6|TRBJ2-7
CASRGGAGSPFEQYF
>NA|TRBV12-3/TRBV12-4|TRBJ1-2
CAGSFTGNYGDTF
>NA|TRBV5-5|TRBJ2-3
CASNRWGERPDTQYF
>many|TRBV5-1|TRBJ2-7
CASSSGQGYYEQYF
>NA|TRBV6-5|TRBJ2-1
CTSSYYPRTSGRAYTYNEQIF
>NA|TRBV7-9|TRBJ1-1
CAGNLLVGGTEAFF
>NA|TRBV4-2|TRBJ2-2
CASSPIVGGTRWDTGELFF
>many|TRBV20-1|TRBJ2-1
CSAKAPGQGGGEQFF
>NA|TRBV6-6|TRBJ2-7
CASSKSYEQYF
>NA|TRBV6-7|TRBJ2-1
CDSRNGWRGGYNEQFF
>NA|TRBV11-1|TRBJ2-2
CFNSYTSGTGELFF
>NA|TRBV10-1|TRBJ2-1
CASSAPGLVGGNNEQFF
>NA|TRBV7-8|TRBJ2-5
CARSPQGRDRGATQYF
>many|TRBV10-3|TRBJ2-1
CAISQLAGGTNEQFF
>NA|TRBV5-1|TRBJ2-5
CASSLNQGREIQYF
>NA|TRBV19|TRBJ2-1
CASSIVGQSYNEQFF
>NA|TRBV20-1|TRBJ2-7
CSARLAGGLYEQYF
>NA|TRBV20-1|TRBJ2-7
CSTTSLWDRGWDQQYF
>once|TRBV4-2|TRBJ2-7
CASSREGMAYEQYF
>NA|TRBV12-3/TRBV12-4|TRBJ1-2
CTSSFRSYDGYTF
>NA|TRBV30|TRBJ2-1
CAWSGSPEQEEGIWTYNEQLF
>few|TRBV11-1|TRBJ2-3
CASSPGTGFTDTQCF
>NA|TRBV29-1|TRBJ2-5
CSASGGRETYYF
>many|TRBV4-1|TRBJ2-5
CASSRGRGQRETQYF
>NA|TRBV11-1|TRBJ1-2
CANSATANYGYTF
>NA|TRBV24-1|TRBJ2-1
CATSESNGISYKEQFF
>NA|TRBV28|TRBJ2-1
CACGPSGAYDEQFF
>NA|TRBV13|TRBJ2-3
CASSLARQITNTQYF
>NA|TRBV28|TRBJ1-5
CASSELDIDKPQHF
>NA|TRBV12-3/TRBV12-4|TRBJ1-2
CASSHHRGGGYTF
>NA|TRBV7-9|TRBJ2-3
CAGSLAEGFTDTQYF
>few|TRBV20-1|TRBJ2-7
CSARGRAGPSYEQYF
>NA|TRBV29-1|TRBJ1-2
CNVSPQQGRGYTF
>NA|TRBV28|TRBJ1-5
CGSSDRNNQSQHF
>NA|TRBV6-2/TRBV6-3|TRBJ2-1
CASSLSPGGSYNEQLF
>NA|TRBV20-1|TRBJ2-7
CSAPIHGTSYEQYF
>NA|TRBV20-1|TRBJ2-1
CSAREPSGSSNEQFF
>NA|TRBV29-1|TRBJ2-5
CSVSRSGETQYF
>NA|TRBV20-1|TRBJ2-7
CSARVASGLICEQYF